This T cell receptor (beta chain) was sequenced during a study of T cells in Graves' hyperthyroidism and ophthalmopathy. This clonotype was observed at least ten times. The source material, RNA transcripts, was used to amplify TCR beta CDR3 regions. The HTBI primer set was used in a first-round RT-PCR of the TCR CDR3. One entry per CDR3 protein, called by TCRdb with MiXCR from the multiplex PCR reads. The sample carries a few hundred thousand distinct CDR3 sequences, less than 20% recorded once. Newly diagnosed hyperthyroidism patients aged 18 to 65 years had disease lasting under 2 months. V shed 4 bases and J 3 bases; nucleotides not matched to a gene: 6. CDR1 is SGHRS, CDR2 YFSETQ, per germline. This CDR3 spans 15 amino acids.

The origin of this receptor is a woman between 18 and 30 years old with Graves' hyperthyroidism that later progressed to Graves' ophthalmopathy. The gene calls are TRBV5-1 and TRBJ2-3; 9 bases are a match to TRBD2. The sequencing sample was made of blood. Written as DNA, the CDR3 is TGCGCCAGCAGCGATTGGACTAGCGAAACAGATACGCAGTATTTT. Translating it yields CASSDWTSETDTQYF.